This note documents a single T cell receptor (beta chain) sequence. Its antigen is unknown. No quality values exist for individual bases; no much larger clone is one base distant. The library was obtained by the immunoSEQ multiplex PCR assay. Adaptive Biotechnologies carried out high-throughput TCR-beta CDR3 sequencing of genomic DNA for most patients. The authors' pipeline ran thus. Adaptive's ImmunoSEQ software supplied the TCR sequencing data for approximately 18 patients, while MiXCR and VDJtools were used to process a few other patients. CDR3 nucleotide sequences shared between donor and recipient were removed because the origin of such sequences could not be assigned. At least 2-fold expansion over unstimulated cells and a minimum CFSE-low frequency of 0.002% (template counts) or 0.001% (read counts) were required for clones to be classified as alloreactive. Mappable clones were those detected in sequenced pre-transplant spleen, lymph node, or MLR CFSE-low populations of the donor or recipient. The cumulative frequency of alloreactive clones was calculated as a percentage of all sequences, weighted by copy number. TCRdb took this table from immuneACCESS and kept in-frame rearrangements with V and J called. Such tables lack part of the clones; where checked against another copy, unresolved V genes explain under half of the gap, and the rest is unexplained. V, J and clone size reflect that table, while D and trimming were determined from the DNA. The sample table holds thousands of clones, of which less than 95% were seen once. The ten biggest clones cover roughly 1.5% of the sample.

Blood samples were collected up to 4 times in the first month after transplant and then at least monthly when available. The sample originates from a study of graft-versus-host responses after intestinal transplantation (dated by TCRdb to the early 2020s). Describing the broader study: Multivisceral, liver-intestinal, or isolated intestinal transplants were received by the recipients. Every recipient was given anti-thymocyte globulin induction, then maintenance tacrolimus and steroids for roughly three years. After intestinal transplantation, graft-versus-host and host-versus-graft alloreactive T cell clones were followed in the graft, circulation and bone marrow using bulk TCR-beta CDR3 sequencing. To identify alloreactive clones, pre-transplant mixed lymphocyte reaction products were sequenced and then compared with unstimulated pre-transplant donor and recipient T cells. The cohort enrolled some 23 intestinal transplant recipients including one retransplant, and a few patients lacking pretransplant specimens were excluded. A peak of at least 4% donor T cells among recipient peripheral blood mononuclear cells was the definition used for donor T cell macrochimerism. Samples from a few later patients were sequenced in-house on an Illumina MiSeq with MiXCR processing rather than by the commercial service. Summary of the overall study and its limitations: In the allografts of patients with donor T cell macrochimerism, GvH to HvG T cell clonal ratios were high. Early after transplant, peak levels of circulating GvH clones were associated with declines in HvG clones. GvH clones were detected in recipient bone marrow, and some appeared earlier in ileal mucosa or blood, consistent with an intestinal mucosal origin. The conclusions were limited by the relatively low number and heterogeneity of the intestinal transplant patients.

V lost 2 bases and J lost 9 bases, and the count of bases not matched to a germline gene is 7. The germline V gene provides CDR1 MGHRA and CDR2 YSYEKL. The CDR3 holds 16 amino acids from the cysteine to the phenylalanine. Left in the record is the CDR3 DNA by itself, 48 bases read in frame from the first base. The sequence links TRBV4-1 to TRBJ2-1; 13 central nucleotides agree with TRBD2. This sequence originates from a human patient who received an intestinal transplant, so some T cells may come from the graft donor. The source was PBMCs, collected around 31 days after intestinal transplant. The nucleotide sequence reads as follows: TGCGCCAGCAGCCAACTACTAGCGGGGGGGCCGGGTGAGCAGTTCTTC. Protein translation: CASSQLLAGGPGEQFF.